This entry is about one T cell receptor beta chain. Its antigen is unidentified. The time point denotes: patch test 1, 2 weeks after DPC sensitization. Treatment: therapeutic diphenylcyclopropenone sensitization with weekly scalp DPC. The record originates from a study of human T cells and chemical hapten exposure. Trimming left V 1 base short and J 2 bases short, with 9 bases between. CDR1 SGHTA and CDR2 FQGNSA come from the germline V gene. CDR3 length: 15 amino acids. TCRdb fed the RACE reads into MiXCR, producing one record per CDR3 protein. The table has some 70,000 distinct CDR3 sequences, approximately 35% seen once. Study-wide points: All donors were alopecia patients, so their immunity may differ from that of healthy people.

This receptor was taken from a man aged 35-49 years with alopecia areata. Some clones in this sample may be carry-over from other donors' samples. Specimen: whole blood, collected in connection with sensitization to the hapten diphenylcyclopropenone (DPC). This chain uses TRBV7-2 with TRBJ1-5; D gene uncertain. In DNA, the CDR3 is TGTGCCAGCAGCTTAGACAGCGGGGGCAATCAGCCCCAGCATTTT. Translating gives CASSLDSGGNQPQHF. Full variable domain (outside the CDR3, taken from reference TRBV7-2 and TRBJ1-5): GAGVSQSPSNKVTEKGKDVELRCDPISGHTALYWYRQSLGQGLEFLIYFQGNSAPDKSGLPSDRFSAERTGGSVSTLTIQRTQQEDSAVYLCASSLDSGGNQPQHFGDGTRLSIL.